The text below deals with one TCR beta chain. Antigen specificity is unknown. UMI-labeled 5' RACE yielded the TRB cDNA libraries. From the 5' RACE reads, TCRdb lists one entry per CDR3 protein and no DNA. This sample lists 45,000 to 70,000 distinct CDR3 sequences; its ten largest clones have 20% to 25%. These data are taken from a study of CXCR3-negative and CXCR3-positive naive CD8 T cells. This CDR3 region has 12 residues. The V gene's germline CDR1 is SGHDN and CDR2 FVKESK. Study results and caveats: The majority of assays used fresh PBMCs, and CXCR3 expression partially decreased after cryopreservation. Both of the naive subsets showed about the same high diversity, but memory CD8+ cells had much less. Naive subsets did not differ in surface CD5, and the authors estimated TCR strength using properties of the TRB CDR3.

This chain joins TRBV14 and TRBJ1-1; the D gene TCRdb calls, TRBD1, cannot be checked with no DNA. The sample was memory CD8+ T cells from blood. This clonotype was obtained from a human donor in good health. Some clones in this sample may be carry-over from other donors' samples. The CDR3 here is CASSVGGTEAFF.